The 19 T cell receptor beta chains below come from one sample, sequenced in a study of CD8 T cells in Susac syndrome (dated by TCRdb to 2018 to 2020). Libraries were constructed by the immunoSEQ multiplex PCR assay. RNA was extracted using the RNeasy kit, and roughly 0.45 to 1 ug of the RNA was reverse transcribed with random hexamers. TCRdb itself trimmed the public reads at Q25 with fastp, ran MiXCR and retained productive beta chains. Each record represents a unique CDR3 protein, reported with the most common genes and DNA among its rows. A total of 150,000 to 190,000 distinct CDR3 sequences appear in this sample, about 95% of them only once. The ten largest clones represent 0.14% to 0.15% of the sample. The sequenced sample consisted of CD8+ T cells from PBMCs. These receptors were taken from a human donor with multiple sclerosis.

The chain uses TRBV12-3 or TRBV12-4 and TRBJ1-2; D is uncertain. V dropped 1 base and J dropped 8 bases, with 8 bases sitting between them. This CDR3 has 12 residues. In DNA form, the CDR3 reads TGTGCCAGCAGTTTAGAAAGTCAAGGCTACACCTTC. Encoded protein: CASSLESQGYTF.

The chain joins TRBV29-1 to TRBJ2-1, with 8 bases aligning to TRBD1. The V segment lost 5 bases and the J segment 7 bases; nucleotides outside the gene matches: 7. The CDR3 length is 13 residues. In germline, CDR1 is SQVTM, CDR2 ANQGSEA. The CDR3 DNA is TGCAGCGTTCGGACAGGGAGTTGGAATGAGCAGTTCTTC. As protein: CSVRTGSWNEQFF.

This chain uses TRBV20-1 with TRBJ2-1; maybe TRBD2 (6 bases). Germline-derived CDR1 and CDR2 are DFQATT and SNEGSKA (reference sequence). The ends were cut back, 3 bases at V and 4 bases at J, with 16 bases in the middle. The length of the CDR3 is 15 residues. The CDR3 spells CSASQQLASYNEQFF. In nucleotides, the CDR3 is TGCAGTGCTAGCCAGCAACTAGCTTCGTACAATGAGCAGTTCTTC.

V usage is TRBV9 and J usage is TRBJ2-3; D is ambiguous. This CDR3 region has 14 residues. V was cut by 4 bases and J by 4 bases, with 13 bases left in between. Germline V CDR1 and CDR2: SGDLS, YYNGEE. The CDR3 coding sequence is TGTGCCAGCAGCACACCTGAGCAACCAGATACGCAGTATTTT. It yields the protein CASSTPEQPDTQYF.

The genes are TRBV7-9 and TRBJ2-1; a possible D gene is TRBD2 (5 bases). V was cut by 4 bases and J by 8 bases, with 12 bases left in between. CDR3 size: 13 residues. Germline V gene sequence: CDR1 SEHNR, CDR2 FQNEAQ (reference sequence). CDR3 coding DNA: TGTGCCAGCAGCTCCCTCACTAGAGATGAGCAGTTCTTC. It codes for CASSSLTRDEQFF.

CDR3 loop: CSVEVFQQGSDYGYTF. Written as DNA, the CDR3 is TGCAGCGTTGAAGTATTTCAGCAGGGCAGTGACTATGGCTACACCTTC. The chain is built from TRBV29-1 and TRBJ1-2; a weak D match, TRBD1 (5 bases). The ends were cut back, 1 base at V and 3 bases at J, with 18 bases in the middle. The CDR3 length is 16 residues. Germline V gene data show CDR1 as SQVTM and CDR2 as ANQGSEA.

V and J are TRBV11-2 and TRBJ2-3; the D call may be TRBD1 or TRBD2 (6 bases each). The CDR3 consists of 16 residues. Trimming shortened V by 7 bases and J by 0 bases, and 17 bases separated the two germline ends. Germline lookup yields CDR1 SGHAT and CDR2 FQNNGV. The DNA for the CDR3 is TGTGCCAGCAAACCAGGAGGGGGTGGTAGCACAGATACGCAGTATTTT. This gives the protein CASKPGGGGSTDTQYF.

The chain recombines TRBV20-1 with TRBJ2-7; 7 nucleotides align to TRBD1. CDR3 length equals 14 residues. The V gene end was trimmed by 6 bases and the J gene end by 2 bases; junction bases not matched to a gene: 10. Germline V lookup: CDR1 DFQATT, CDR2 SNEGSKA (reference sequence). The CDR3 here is CSAKGTVVTYEQYF. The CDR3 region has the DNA TGCAGTGCAAAGGGGACAGTTGTAACCTACGAGCAGTACTTC.

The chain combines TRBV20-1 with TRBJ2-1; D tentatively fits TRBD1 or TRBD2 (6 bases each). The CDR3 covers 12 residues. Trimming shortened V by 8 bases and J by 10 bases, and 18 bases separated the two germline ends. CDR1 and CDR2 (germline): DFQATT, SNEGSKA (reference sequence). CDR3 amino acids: CSLGGGSSEQFF. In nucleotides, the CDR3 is TGCAGTCTAGGAGGGGGGTCGTCAGAGCAGTTCTTC.

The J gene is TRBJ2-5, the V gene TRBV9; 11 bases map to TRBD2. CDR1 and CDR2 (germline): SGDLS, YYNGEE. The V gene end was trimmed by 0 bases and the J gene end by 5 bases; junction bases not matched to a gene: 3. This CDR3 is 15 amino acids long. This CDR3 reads CASSVGRLAGETQYF. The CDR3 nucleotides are TGTGCCAGCAGCGTAGGGAGACTAGCGGGGGAGACCCAGTACTTC.

The CDR3 DNA sequence: TGTGCCAGCAGCCAAGCACCAAGGCCCCTGTTACATGGCTACACCTTC. Translating it yields CASSQAPRPLLHGYTF. V usage is TRBV3-1 and J usage is TRBJ1-2, with D unresolved. Trimming removed 1 base from V and 6 bases from J, with 18 bases in between. This CDR3 is 16 amino acids long. In germline, CDR1 is LGHDT, CDR2 YNNKEL (reference sequence). Together with reference TRBV3-1 and TRBJ1-2, the CDR3 gives the full variable domain: DTAVSQTPKYLVTQMGNDKSIKCEQNLGHDTMYWYKQDSKKFLKIMFSYNNKELIINETVPNRFSPKSPDKAHLNLHINSLELGDSAVYFCASSQAPRPLLHGYTFGSGTRLTVV.

DNA for the CDR3: TGTGCCTGGAGTCAAAGGGCCGGAAACTACGAGCAGTACTTC. Its protein is CAWSQRAGNYEQYF. V gene TRBV30 combines with J gene TRBJ2-7; no clear D gene. Per germline, CDR1 GTSNPN and CDR2 SVGIG (reference sequence). Trimming cost V 2 bases and J 3 bases, with 14 bases left between them. CDR3 length: 14 residues.

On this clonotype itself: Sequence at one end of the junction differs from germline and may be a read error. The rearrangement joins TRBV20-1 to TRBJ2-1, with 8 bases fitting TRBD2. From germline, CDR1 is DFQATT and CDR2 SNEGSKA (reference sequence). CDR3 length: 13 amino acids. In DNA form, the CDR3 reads TGCAGTGCAGGACTAGCCTCCGACAATGACCAGTTCTTC. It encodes CSAGLASDNDQFF.

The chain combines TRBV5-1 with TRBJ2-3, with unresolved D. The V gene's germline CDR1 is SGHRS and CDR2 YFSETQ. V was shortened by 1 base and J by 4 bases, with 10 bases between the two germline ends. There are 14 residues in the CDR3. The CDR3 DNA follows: TGCGCCAGCAGCTTGCCCAACGCCGCAGATACGCAGTATTTT. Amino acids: CASSLPNAADTQYF.

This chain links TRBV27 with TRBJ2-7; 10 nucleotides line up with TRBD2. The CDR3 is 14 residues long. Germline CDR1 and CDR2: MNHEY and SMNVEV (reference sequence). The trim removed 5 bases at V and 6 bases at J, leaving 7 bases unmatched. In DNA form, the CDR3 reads TGTGCCAGCAGTGTACAGCGGGGGGGCCGCGAGCAGTACTTC. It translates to CASSVQRGGREQYF.

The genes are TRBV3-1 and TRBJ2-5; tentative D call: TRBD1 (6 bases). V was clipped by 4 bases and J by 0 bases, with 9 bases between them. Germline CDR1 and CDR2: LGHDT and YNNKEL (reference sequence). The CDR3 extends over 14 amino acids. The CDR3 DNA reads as TGTGCCAGCAGCCTTACAGGGTACCAAGAGACCCAGTACTTC. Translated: CASSLTGYQETQYF.

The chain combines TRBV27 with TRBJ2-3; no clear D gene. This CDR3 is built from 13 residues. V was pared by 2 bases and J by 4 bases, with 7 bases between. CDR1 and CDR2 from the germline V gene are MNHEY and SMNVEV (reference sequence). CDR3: CASSLTISDTQYF. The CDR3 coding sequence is TGTGCCAGCAGTTTAACTATTTCAGATACGCAGTATTTT.

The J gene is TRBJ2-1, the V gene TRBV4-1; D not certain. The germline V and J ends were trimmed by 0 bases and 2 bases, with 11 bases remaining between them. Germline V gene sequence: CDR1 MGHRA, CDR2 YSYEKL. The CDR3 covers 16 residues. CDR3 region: CASSQDRANPYNEQFF. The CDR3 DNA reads TGCGCCAGCAGCCAAGATCGAGCGAACCCCTACAATGAGCAGTTCTTC.

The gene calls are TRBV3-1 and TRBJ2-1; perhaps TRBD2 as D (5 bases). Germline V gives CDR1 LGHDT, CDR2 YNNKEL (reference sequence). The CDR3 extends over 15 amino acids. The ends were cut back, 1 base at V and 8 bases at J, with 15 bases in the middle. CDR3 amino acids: CASSQGLFRRDEQFF. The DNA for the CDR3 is TGTGCCAGCAGCCAAGGGTTGTTTCGGCGGGATGAGCAGTTCTTC.